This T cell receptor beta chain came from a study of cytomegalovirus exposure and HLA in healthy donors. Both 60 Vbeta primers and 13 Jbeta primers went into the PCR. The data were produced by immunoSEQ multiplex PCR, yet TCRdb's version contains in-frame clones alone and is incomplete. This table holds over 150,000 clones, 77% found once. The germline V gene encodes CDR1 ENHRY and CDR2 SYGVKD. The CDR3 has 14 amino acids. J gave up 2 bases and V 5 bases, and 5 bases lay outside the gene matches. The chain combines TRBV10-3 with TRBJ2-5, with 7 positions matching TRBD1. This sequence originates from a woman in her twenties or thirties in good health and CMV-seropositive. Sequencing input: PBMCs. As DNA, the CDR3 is TGTGCCATCAGTACTGGGACAGAACAAGAGACCCAGTACTTC. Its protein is CAISTGTEQETQYF.